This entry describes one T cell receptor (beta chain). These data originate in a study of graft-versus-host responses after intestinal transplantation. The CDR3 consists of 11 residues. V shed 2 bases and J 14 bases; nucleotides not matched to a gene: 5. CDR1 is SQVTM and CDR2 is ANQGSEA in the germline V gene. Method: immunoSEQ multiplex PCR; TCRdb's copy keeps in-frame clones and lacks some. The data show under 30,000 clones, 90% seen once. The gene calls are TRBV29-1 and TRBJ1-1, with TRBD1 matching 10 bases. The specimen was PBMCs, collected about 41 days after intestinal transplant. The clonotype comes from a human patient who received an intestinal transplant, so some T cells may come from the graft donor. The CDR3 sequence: CSVELKGQGFF. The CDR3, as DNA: TGCAGCGTTGAATTAAAGGGACAGGGGTTCTTT.